These 2 T cell receptor beta chains share one sample of origin, sequenced in a study of blood T cell repertoires in COVID-19 (TCRdb year 2020). The method behind the library was the immunoSEQ multiplex PCR assay. The table was pulled from immuneACCESS by TCRdb, which kept in-frame rearrangements only. Such tables lose some clones; where checked, under half of the loss comes from unresolved V genes, and the rest has no known cause. The sample data list about 170,000 clones, and roughly 87% of these were observed just once. Clones ranked in the top ten supply 1.6% of the sample. Input material: peripheral blood. These receptors were obtained from a woman aged 45-65 years with acute or convalescent COVID-19.

This sequence joins TRBV10-1 and TRBJ1-6; D unclear. The CDR3 is 12 residues long. From germline, CDR1 is WNHNN and CDR2 SYGVQD (reference sequence). V was shortened by 4 bases and J by 7 bases, with 5 bases between the two germline ends. CDR3 nucleotide sequence: TGCGCCAGCAGTGGAGGCAATTCACCCCTCCACTTT. Its protein is CASSGGNSPLHF.

The chain combines TRBV5-1 with TRBJ2-7, with 8 nucleotides matching TRBD1. The junction had 11 bases not matched to a gene; V was cut back by 4 bases and J by 2 bases. The CDR3 sequence is 16 residues long. Germline V gene data show CDR1 as SGHRS and CDR2 as YFSETQ. The CDR3 region is CASSRSPGQATYEQYF. In nucleotides, the CDR3 is TGCGCCAGCAGCCGGTCCCCGGGACAGGCTACCTACGAGCAGTACTTC.